The entry below gives a single T cell receptor (beta chain) sequence along with its context. These data come from a study of blood T cell repertoires in COVID-19. Study-wide context: The study drew acute and convalescent COVID-19 samples from the United States, Italy and Spain. Sources were T cells, B-cell-depleted T cells, or PBMCs; the material itself was cDNA or gDNA.

Original processing notes: Nucleated cell counts were estimated from reference gene primer amplification. TCRdb's copy holds only in-frame clones and misses some; the assay was immunoSEQ multiplex PCR. That table supplies the V and J calls and clone size; D and trimming were determined from the DNA. The sample has roughly 110,000 clones, 81% seen once. Trimming removed 4 bases from V and 8 bases from J, with 24 bases in between. The germline V gene encodes CDR1 SGHDT and CDR2 YYEEEE. The CDR3 has 16 residues. The chain joins TRBV5-6 to TRBJ1-2; D is possibly TRBD1 (5 bases). Material for sequencing was peripheral blood. This sequence was found in a human donor in a cohort sampled during active COVID-19. CDR3 in amino acids: CASSQTYRDGREGYTF. The CDR3 coding sequence is TGTGCCAGCAGCCAGACTTACCGGGACGGGAGAGAGGGCTACACCTTC.